The clone carrying this T cell receptor beta chain has just a few counts. Its target is not known. This sample was taken from a study of early T cells in non-severe SARS-CoV-2 infection. About the research overall: Bulk RNA taken from unsorted whole blood was sequenced, leaving chains unpaired.

Each cDNA molecule carried a unique molecular identifier. Using its own MiXCR run on the 5' RACE reads, TCRdb lists one record per CDR3 protein. The repertoire holds 66,000 or so distinct CDR3 sequences, less than 15% seen once, with 8% to 10% in the top ten. Overall study results and limits: VDJdb matches were skewed toward anti-spike CD8 T cell responses.

With V trimmed by 11 bases and J by 1 base, 18 bases remained unmatched. Looked up from germline, CDR1 is ENHRY and CDR2 is SYGVKD. This CDR3 contains 17 residues. This TCR was sampled from an adult who was a healthcare worker with PCR-confirmed SARS-CoV-2 infection or an uninfected control (not recorded which). The chain employs TRBV10-3 and TRBJ1-1, with 8 nucleotides matching TRBD1. The material sequenced was whole blood. The CDR3 loop is CAAKPQGAHHQNTEAFF. The DNA of the CDR3 is TGTGCCGCCAAACCCCAGGGGGCCCACCACCAGAACACTGAAGCTTTCTTT.